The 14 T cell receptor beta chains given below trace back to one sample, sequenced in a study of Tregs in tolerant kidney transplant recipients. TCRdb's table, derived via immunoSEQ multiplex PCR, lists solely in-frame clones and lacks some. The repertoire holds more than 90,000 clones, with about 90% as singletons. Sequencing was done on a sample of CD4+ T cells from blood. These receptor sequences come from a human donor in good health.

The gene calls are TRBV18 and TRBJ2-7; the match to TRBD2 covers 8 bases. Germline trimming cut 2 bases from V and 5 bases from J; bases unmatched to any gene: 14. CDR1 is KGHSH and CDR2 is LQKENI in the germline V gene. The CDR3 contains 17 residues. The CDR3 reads CASSPYGTSTSYDEQYF. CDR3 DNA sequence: TGTGCCAGCTCACCATACGGGACTAGTACCTCCTACGACGAGCAGTACTTC.

CDR3 DNA sequence: TGTGCCAGCAGCTTAGATGGGACAGGGAACACTGAAGCTTTCTTT. It is translated as CASSLDGTGNTEAFF. V is TRBV11-3 and J is TRBJ1-1, with 8 bases that match TRBD1. Germline-derived CDR1 and CDR2 are SGHNT and YENEEA. Germline trimming cut 0 bases from V and 1 base from J; bases unmatched to any gene: 1. The length of the CDR3 is 15 residues.

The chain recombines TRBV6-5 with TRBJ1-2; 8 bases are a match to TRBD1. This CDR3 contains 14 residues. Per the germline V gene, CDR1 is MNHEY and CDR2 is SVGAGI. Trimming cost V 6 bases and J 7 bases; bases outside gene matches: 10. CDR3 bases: TGTGCCAGCAGGGAGACAGGGGAGCTTGGTGGCTACACCTTC. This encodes CASRETGELGGYTF.

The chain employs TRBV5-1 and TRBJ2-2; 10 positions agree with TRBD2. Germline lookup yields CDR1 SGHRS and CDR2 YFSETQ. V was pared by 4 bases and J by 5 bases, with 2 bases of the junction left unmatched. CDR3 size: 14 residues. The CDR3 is CASSPGLATGELFF. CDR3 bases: TGCGCCAGCAGCCCGGGACTAGCGACCGGGGAGCTGTTTTTT.

CDR3: CAWSGRGSRYEQYF. Written as DNA, the CDR3 is TGTGCCTGGAGTGGGAGGGGTAGCCGCTACGAGCAGTACTTC. The chain couples TRBV30 to TRBJ2-7, with D possibly TRBD2 on 6 matching bases. V lost 1 base and J 3 bases, leaving 13 bases between the germline ends. The CDR3 totals 14 residues. Looked up from germline, CDR1 is GTSNPN and CDR2 is SVGIG (reference sequence).

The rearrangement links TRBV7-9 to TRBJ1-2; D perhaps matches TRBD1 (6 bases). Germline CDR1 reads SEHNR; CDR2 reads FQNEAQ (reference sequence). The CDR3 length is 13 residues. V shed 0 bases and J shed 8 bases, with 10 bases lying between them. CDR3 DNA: TGTGCCAGCAGCTTAGCCGGGGGGCAAGGCTACACCTTC. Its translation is CASSLAGGQGYTF. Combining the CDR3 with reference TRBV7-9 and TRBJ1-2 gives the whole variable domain DTGVSQNPRHKITKRGQNVTFRCDPISEHNRLYWYRQTLGQGPEFLTYFQNEAQLEKSRLLSDRFSAERPKGSFSTLEIQRTEQGDSAMYLCASSLAGGQGYTFGSGTRLTVV.

CDR3 in amino acids: CASRTGTGGHTGELFF. CDR3 sequence (DNA): TGTGCCAGCAGGACCGGGACAGGGGGCCACACCGGGGAGCTGTTTTTT. The rearrangement links TRBV7-9 to TRBJ2-2; 12 bases are a match to TRBD1. The trim removed 6 bases at V and 3 bases at J, leaving 5 bases unmatched. This CDR3 is 16 amino acids long. The germline CDR1 and CDR2 sequences are SEHNR and FQNEAQ (reference sequence).

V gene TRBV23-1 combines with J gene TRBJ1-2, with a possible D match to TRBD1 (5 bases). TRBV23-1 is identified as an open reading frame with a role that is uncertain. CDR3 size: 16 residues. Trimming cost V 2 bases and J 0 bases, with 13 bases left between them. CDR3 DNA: TGCGCCAGCAGTCAACCCCCGGGGACTGCTAACTATGGCTACACCTTC. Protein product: CASSQPPGTANYGYTF.

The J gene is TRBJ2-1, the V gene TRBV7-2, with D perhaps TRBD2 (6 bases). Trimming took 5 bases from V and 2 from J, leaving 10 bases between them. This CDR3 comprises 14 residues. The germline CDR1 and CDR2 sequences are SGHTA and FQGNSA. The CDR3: CASSLAGTYNEQFF. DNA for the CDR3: TGTGCCAGCAGCCTGGCGGGGACCTACAATGAGCAGTTCTTC. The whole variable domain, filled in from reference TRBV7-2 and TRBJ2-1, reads GAGVSQSPSNKVTEKGKDVELRCDPISGHTALYWYRQSLGQGLEFLIYFQGNSAPDKSGLPSDRFSAERTGGSVSTLTIQRTQQEDSAVYLCASSLAGTYNEQFFGPGTRLTVL.

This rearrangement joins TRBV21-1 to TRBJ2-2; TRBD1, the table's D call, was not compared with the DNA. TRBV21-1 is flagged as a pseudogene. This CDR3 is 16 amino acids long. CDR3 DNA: TGTGCCAGCAGCAACTTTGGGACAGATAACACCGGGGAGCTGTTTTTT. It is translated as CASSNFGTDNTGELFF.

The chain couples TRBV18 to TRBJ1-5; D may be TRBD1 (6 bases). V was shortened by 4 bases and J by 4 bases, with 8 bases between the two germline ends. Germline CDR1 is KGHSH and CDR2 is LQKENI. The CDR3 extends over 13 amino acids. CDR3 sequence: CASSLTGNQPQHF. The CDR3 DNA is TGTGCCAGCTCACTAACAGGGAATCAGCCCCAGCATTTT. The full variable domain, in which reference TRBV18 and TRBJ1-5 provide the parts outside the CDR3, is NAGVMQNPRHLVRRRGQEARLRCSPMKGHSHVYWYRQLPEEGLKFMVYLQKENIIDESGMPKERFSAEFPKEGPSILRIQQVVRGDSAAYFCASSLTGNQPQHFGDGTRLSIL.

The CDR3 protein is CASSIDGTPYNEQFF. The CDR3 coding sequence is TGTGCCAGCAGCATTGACGGGACTCCTTACAATGAGCAGTTCTTC. The J gene is TRBJ2-1, the V gene TRBV4-2; a weak D match, TRBD2 (6 bases). Trimming left V 5 bases short and J 4 bases short, with 15 bases between. Germline V gene data show CDR1 as LGHNA and CDR2 as YNFKEQ. The CDR3 consists of 15 residues.

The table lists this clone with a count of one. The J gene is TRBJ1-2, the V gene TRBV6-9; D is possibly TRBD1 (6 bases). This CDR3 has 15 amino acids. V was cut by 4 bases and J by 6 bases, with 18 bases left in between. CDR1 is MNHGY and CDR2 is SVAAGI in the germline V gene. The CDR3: CASSFGTSYRDGYTF. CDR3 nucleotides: TGTGCCAGCAGTTTCGGGACATCCTACAGGGATGGCTACACCTTC.

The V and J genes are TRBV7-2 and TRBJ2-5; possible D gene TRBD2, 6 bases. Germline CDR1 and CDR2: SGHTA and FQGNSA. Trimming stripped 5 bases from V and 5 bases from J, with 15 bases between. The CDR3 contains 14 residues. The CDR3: CASSPPRGRETQYF. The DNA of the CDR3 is TGTGCCAGCAGCCCCCCCCGGGGGAGGGAGACCCAGTACTTC.